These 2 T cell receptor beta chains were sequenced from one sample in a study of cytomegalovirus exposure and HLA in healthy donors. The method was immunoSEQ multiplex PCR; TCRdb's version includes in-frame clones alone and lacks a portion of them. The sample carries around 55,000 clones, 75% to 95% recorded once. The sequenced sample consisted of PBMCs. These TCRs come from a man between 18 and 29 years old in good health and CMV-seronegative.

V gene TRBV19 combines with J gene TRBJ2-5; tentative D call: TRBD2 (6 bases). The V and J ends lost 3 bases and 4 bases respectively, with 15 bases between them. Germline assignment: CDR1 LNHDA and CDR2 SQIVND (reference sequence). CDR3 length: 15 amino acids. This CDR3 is CASSIGGQGSETQYF. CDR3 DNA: TGTGCCAGTAGTATCGGGGGTCAGGGCTCAGAGACCCAGTACTTC.

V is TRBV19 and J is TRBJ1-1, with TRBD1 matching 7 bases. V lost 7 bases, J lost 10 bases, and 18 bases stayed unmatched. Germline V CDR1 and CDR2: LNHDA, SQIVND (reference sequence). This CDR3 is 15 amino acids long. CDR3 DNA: TGTGCCAGTACCAACCCGGGACAGTTTGGCGAGAGAGCTTTCTTT. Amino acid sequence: CASTNPGQFGERAFF.